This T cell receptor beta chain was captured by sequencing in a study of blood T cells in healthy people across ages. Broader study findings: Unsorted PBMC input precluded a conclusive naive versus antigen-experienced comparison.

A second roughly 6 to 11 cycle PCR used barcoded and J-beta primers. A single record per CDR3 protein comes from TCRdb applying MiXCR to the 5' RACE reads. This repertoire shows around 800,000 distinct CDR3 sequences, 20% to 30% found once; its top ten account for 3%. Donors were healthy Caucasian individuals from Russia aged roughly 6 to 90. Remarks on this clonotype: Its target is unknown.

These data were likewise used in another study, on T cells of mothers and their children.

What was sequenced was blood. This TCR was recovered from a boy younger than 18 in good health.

DNA for the CDR3: TGCAGTGCTTGGACTCCCCCGGGGCAGGTGGTCTACGAGCAGTACTTC. This sequence encodes CSAWTPPGQVVYEQYF. The chain uses TRBV20-1 and TRBJ2-5; D may match TRBD1 or TRBD2 (5 bases each). The end of the DNA is better explained by TRBJ2-7, so the J call may be wrong. The CDR3 is made up of 16 amino acids. Germline V lookup: CDR1 DFQATT, CDR2 SNEGSKA (reference sequence).